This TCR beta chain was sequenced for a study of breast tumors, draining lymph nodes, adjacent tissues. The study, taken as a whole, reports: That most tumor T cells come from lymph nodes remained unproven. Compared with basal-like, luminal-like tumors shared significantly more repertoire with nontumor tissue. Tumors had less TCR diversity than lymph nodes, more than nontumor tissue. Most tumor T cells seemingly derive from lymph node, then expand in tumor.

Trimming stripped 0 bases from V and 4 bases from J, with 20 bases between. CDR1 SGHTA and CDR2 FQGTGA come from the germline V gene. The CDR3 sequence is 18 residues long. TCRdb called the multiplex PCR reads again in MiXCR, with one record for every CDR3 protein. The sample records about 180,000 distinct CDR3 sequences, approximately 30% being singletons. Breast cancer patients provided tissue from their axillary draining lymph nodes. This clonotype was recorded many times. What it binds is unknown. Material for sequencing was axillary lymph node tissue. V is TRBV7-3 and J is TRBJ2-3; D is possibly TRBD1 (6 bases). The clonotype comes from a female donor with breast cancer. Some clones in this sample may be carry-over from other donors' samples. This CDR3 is CASSLTLGAEGWADTQYF. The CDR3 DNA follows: TGTGCCAGCAGCTTAACGTTGGGGGCCGAAGGATGGGCAGATACGCAGTATTTT.